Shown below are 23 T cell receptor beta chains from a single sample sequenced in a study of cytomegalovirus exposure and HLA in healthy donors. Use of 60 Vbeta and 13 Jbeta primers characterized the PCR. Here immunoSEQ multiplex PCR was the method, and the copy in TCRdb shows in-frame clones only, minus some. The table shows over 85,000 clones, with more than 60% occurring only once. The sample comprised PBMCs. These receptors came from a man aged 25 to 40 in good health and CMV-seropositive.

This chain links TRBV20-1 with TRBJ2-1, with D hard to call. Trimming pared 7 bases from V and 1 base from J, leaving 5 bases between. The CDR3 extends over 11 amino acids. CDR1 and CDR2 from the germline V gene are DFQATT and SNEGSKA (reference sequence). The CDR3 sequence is CSVVSYNEQFF. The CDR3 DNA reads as TGCAGTGTTGTATCCTACAATGAGCAGTTCTTC.

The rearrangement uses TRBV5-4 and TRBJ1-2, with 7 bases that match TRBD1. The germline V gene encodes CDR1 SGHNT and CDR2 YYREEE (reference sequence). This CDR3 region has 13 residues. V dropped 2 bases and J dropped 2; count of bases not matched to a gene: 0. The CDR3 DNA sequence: TGTGCCAGCAGCTTACAGGGGAACTATGGCTACACCTTC. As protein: CASSLQGNYGYTF. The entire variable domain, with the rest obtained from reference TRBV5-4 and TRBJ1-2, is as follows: ETGVTQSPTHLIKTRGQQVTLRCSSQSGHNTVSWYQQALGQGPQFIFQYYREEENGRGNFPPRFSGLQFPNYSSELNVNALELDDSALYLCASSLQGNYGYTFGSGTRLTVV.

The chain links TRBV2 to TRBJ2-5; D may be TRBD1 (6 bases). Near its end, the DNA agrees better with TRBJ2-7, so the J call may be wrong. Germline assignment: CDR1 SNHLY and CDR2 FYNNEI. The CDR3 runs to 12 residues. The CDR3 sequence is CASRTGAGEQYF. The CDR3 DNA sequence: TGTGCCAGCAGGACAGGAGCCGGCGAGCAGTACTTC.

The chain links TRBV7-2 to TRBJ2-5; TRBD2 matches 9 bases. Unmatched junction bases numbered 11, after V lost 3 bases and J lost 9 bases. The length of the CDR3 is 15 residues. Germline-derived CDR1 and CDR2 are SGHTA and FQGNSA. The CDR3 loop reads CASSLSLAGPGAQYF. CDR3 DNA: TGTGCCAGCAGCTTGAGCCTAGCGGGGCCAGGGGCCCAGTACTTC. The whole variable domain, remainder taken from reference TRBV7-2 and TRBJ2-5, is GAGVSQSPSNKVTEKGKDVELRCDPISGHTALYWYRQSLGQGLEFLIYFQGNSAPDKSGLPSDRFSAERTGGSVSTLTIQRTQQEDSAVYLCASSLSLAGPGAQYFGPGTRLLVL.

This CDR3 reads CASSSGGGGLTNEQFF. The CDR3 DNA reads as TGTGCCAGCAGCTCAGGGGGCGGAGGGTTGACGAATGAGCAGTTCTTC. The J gene is TRBJ2-1, the V gene TRBV7-9; TRBD1 aligns across 8 bases. Germline trimming cut 4 bases from V and 7 bases from J; bases unmatched to any gene: 12. The germline gives CDR1 SEHNR, CDR2 FQNEAQ (reference sequence). This CDR3 region has 16 residues. Looking up the rest from reference TRBV7-9 and TRBJ2-1 gives the full variable domain: DTGVSQNPRHKITKRGQNVTFRCDPISEHNRLYWYRQTLGQGPEFLTYFQNEAQLEKSRLLSDRFSAERPKGSFSTLEIQRTEQGDSAMYLCASSSGGGGLTNEQFFGPGTRLTVL.

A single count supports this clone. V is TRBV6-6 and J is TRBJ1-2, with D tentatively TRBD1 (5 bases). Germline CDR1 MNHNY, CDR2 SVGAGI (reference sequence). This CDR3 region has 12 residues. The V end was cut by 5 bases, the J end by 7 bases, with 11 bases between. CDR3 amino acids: CASSLDSAGYTF. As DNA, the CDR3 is TGTGCCAGCAGTCTAGACAGTGCTGGCTACACCTTC.

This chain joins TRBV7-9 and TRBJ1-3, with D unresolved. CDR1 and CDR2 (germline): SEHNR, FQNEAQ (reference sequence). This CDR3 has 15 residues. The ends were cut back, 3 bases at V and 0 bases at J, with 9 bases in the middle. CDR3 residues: CASSFRGISGNTIYF. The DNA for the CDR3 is TGTGCCAGCAGCTTCCGAGGGATCTCTGGAAACACCATATATTTT.

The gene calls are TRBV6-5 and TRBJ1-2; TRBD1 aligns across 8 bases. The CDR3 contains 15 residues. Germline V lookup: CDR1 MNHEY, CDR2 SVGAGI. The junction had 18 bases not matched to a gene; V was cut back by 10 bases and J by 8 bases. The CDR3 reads CATGTGTHRAKGYTF. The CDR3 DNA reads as TGTGCCACCGGGACAGGAACCCATCGGGCTAAGGGCTACACCTTC.

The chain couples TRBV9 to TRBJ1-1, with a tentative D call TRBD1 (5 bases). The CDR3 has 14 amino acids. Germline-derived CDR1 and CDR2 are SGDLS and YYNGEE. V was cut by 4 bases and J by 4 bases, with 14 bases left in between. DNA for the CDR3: TGTGCCAGCAGCAGAGGCAGGGTGGGCACTGAAGCTTTCTTT. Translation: CASSRGRVGTEAFF. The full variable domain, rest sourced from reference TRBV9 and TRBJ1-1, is DSGVTQTPKHLITATGQRVTLRCSPRSGDLSVYWYQQSLDQGLQFLIQYYNGEERAKGNILERFSAQQFPDLHSELNLSSLELGDSALYFCASSRGRVGTEAFFGQGTRLTVV.

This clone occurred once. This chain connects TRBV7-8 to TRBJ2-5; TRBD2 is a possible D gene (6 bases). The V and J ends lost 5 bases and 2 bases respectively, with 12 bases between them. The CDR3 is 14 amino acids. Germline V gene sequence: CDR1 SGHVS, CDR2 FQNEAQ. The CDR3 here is CASSQVAGQETQYF. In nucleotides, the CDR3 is TGTGCCAGCAGCCAAGTGGCGGGGCAAGAGACCCAGTACTTC. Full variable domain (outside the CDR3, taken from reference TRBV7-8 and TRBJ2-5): GAGVSQSPRYKVAKRGQDVALRCDPISGHVSLFWYQQALGQGPEFLTYFQNEAQLDKSGLPSDRFFAERPEGSVSTLKIQRTQQEDSAVYLCASSQVAGQETQYFGPGTRLLVL.

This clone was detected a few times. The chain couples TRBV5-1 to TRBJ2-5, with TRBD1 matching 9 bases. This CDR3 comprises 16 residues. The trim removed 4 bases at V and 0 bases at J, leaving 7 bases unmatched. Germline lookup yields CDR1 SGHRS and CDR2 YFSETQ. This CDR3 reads CASSPGTGGYQETQYF. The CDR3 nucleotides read TGCGCCAGCAGCCCCGGCACAGGGGGCTACCAAGAGACCCAGTACTTC.

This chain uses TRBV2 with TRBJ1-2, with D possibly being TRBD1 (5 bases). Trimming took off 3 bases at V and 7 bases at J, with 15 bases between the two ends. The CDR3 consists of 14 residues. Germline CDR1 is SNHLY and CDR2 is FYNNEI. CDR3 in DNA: TGTGCCAGCAGTGATCTGGGGGGATTTGCTGGCTACACCTTC. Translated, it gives CASSDLGGFAGYTF.

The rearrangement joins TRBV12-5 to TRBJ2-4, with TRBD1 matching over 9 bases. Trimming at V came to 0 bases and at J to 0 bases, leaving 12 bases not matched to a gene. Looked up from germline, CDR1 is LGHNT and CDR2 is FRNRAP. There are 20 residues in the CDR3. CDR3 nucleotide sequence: TGTGCTAGTGGTTTGGTACGGGAGACAGGGGGTGCCTTAGCCAAAAACATTCAGTACTTC. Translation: CASGLVRETGGALAKNIQYF.

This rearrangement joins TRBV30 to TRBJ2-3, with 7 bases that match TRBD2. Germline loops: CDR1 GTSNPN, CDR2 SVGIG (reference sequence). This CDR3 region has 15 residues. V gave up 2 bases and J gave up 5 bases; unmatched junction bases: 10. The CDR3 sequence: CAWSPPGGRVDTQYF. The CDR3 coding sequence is TGTGCCTGGAGTCCGCCCGGGGGGAGAGTAGATACGCAGTATTTT. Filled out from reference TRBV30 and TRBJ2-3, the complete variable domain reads SQTIHQWPATLVQPVGSPLSLECTVEGTSNPNLYWYRQAAGRGLQLLFYSVGIGQISSEVPQNLSASRPQDRQFILSSKKLLLSDSGFYLCAWSPPGGRVDTQYFGPGTRLTVL.

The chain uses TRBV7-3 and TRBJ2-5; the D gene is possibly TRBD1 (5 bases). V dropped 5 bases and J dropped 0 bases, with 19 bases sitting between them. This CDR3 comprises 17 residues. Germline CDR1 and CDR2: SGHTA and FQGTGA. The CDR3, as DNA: TGTGCCAGCAGCCCCTGGGCCGACGCGGACAACCAAGAGACCCAGTACTTC. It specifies CASSPWADADNQETQYF.

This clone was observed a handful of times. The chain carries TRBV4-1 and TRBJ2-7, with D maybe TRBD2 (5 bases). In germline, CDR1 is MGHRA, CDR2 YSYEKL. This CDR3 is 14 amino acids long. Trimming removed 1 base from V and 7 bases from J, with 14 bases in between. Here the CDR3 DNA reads TGCGCCAGCAGCCAAGGTTTCCGGGGTGATGAGCAGTACTTC. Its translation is CASSQGFRGDEQYF.

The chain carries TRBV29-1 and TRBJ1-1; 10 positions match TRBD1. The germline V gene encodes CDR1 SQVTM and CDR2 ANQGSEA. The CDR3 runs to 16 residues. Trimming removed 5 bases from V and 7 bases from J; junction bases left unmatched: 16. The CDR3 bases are TGCAGCGTTCCCGACTCGGGACAGGGGTTTGGGCTTGAAGCTTTCTTT. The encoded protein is CSVPDSGQGFGLEAFF.

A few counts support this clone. The DNA of the CDR3 is TGTGCCAGCAGTGTTCCTGATGAGCAGTTCTTC. The encoded protein is CASSVPDEQFF. The chain joins TRBV7-9 to TRBJ2-1; no clear D. Germline V CDR1 and CDR2: SEHNR, FQNEAQ (reference sequence). CDR3 length: 11 residues. Between the trimmed V and J ends, which lost 6 bases and 8 bases, there was a span of 8 bases.

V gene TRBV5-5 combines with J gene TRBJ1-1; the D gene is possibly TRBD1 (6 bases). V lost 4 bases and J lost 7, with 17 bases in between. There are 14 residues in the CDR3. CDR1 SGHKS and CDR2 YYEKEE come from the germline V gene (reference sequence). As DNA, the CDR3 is TGTGCCAGCAGCAGCAACAGGGTTCAGAATGAAGCTTTCTTT. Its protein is CASSSNRVQNEAFF.

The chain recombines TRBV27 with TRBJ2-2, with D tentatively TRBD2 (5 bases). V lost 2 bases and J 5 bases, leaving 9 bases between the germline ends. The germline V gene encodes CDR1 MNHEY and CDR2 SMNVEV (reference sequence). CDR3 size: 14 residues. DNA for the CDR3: TGTGCCAGCAGTTTAGCATCGGGGACCGGGGAGCTGTTTTTT. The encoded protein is CASSLASGTGELFF.

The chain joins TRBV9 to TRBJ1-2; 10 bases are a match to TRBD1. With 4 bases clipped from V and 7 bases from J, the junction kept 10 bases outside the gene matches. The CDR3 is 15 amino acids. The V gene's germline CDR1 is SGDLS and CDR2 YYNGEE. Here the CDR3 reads CASSPSTGGSSGYTF. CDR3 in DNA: TGTGCCAGCAGCCCGTCGACAGGGGGCTCTTCTGGCTACACCTTC.

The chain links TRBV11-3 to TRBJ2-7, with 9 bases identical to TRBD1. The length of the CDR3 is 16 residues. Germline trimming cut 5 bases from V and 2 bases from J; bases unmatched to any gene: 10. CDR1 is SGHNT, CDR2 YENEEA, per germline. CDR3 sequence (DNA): TGTGCCAGCAGCGCCCTGGGCCGGGACAGGGCCTACGAGCAGTACTTC. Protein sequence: CASSALGRDRAYEQYF.

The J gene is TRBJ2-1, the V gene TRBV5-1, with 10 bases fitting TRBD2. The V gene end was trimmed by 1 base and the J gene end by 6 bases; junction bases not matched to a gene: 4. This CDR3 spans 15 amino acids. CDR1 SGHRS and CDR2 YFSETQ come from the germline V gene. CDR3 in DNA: TGCGCCAGCAGCTTGAAGGCTAGCGGGGGCAATGAGCAGTTCTTC. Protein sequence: CASSLKASGGNEQFF.